The clone carrying this TCR beta chain was observed a handful of times. Its antigen remains unidentified. These data originate in a study of T cell repertoires in cytomegalovirus infection. Study in general: HLA-C-restricted CMV epitopes, recently identified, and well-studied HLA-B-restricted ones were used by the study. Both a matching HLA type and CMV infection were indicated by public TCR beta signatures. Whole-study results and caveats: There were HLA-C-restricted CMV-specific TCR beta clonotypes dominating the ex vivo response.

MiXCR was run by TCRdb on the reads, yielding one entry per CDR3 protein. This table holds 250,000 to 300,000 distinct CDR3 sequences, about 20% found once. The sequence was collected from a human donor in good health (CMV status not recorded). Some clones in this sample may be carry-over from other donors' samples. This sample comprised cultured PBMCs, obtained from culture after CMV antigen stimulation.

The CDR3 nucleotides read TGTGCCAGCAGCGGACTAAGCGGGACTGGAGATACGCAGTATTTT. This translates into CASSGLSGTGDTQYF. The gene calls are TRBV9 and TRBJ2-3; 7 positions agree with TRBD2. The germline V gene encodes CDR1 SGDLS and CDR2 YYNGEE. The CDR3 extends over 15 amino acids. J lost 5 bases, V lost 3 bases, and 9 bases had no gene match.